The present T cell receptor (beta chain) was sequenced within a study of spatial heterogeneity in lung cancer. The time point was: blood at routine non-recurrence follow-up after resection. Unique molecular identifiers tagged every individual TCR cDNA molecule. TCRdb processed the 5' RACE reads anew with MiXCR; each CDR3 protein has one entry. This table holds around 40,000 distinct CDR3 sequences, 6% to 9.5% found once. This clonotype appeared many times. The CDR3 is 16 residues long. Trimming at V came to 3 bases and at J to 5 bases, leaving 3 bases not matched to a gene. CDR1 and CDR2 from the germline V gene are KGHSH and LQKENI.

Sequenced here: PBMCs, sampled at follow-up. The TCR comes from a male donor with early-stage non-small cell lung cancer. The chain carries TRBV18 and TRBJ2-3; 15 bases map to TRBD2. CDR3 DNA: TGTGCCAGCTCACCCCCGGGACTAGCGGGGGGAGATACGCAGTATTTT. Translating it yields CASSPPGLAGGDTQYF.